The rows below give T cell receptor beta chains drawn from one sample of a study of shared T cell receptors in the human thymus. Generated by immunoSEQ multiplex PCR, the TCRdb table keeps only in-frame clones and is missing some. The sample has approximately 660,000 clones, 85% to 90% seen once. The sample was also reused in another study, on human thymus T cells.

The sequenced material came from thymocytes. The receptors shown here come from a boy younger than two with a congenital heart defect. Each CDR3 is given with its conserved first and last residue. D genes are given only for firm matches. Some rows have no size entry. The others give once, few or many, or a class for an expanded clone.

v_gene	abundance	d_gene	j_gene	CDR3aa	CDR3nt
TRBV30	-	-	TRBJ2-7	CAWSEDSYEQYF	TGTGCCTGGAGTGAGGACAGCTACGAGCAGTACTTC
TRBV7-3	-	-	TRBJ2-3	CASSHPLPDTQYF	TGTGCCAGCAGCCACCCACTCCCAGATACGCAGTATTTT
TRBV11-3	-	-	TRBJ2-7	CASSLAADYEQYF	TGTGCCAGCAGCTTAGCTGCGGACTACGAGCAGTACTTC
TRBV30	-	TRBD1	TRBJ1-2	CAWRESRDRDGYTF	TGTGCCTGGAGGGAGTCCCGGGACAGGGATGGCTACACCTTC
TRBV30	once	TRBD2	TRBJ2-1	CAWSVLGTSVCNEQFF	TGTGCCTGGAGTGTACTTGGGACTAGCGTTTGCAATGAGCAGTTCTTC
TRBV6-5	-	-	TRBJ2-7	CASSPRRGSYEQYF	TGTGCCAGCAGTCCCCGTCGAGGGAGCTACGAGCAGTACTTC
TRBV15	-	-	TRBJ1-4	CATSRDHGLPTNEKLFF	TGTGCCACCAGCAGAGATCATGGACTTCCAACTAATGAAAAACTGTTTTTT
TRBV7-2	-	TRBD1	TRBJ1-2	CASSPRGPAYGYTF	TGTGCCAGCAGCCCCAGGGGGCCAGCCTATGGCTACACCTTC
TRBV14	-	-	TRBJ2-1	CASSQDAGPKDNEQFF	TGTGCCAGCAGCCAAGATGCGGGACCGAAAGACAATGAGCAGTTCTTC
TRBV12-5	-	TRBD1	TRBJ2-5	CASGGPRQGNQETQYF	TGTGCTAGTGGTGGCCCCCGACAGGGGAACCAAGAGACCCAGTACTTC
TRBV5-1	-	-	TRBJ1-2	CASSLDRDGYTF	TGCGCCAGCAGCTTGGATCGGGATGGCTACACCTTC
TRBV7-8	-	TRBD1	TRBJ1-2	CASSLEAQGAGYTF	TGTGCCAGCAGCTTAGAGGCGCAGGGGGCGGGCTACACCTTC
TRBV7-2	-	TRBD2	TRBJ2-7	CASSGTTSGLPYEQYF	TGTGCCAGCAGCGGGACTACTAGCGGCCTCCCCTACGAGCAGTACTTC
TRBV5-4	-	-	TRBJ2-5	CASSLSFEYVETQYF	TGTGCCAGCAGCTTGAGCTTTGAGTACGTAGAGACCCAGTACTTC
TRBV6-5	-	TRBD2	TRBJ2-1	CASSYRLAGAPNEQFF	TGTGCCAGCAGTTACCGACTAGCGGGAGCCCCCAATGAGCAGTTCTTC
TRBV4-3	-	-	TRBJ2-7	CASSLDLEGDLDEQYF	TGCGCCAGCAGCCTCGACCTTGAGGGGGATTTGGACGAGCAGTACTTC
TRBV5-4	-	TRBD2	TRBJ2-7	CASSTWTSEPYEQYF	TGTGCCAGCAGCACGTGGACTAGCGAGCCCTACGAGCAGTACTTC
TRBV5-1	-	TRBD1	TRBJ2-7	CASWKGQGNYEQYF	TGCGCCAGTTGGAAGGGACAGGGGAACTACGAGCAGTACTTC
TRBV27	once	TRBD1	TRBJ1-5	CASSPYPGGVSNQPQHF	TGTGCCAGCAGCCCGTATCCAGGGGGCGTCAGCAATCAGCCCCAGCATTTT
TRBV6-5	-	TRBD1	TRBJ2-6	CASSTGAGANVLTF	TGTGCCAGCAGCACAGGGGCTGGGGCCAACGTCCTGACTTTC
TRBV6-5	-	-	TRBJ1-4	CASSLRQSSNEKLFF	TGTGCCAGCAGTCTCAGACAGTCATCTAATGAAAAACTGTTTTTT
TRBV5-4	-	-	TRBJ1-2	CASSLAPHRAVYDYGYTF	TGTGCCAGCAGCTTGGCCCCTCACAGGGCTGTCTATGACTATGGCTACACCTTC
TRBV7-9	few	-	TRBJ1-1	CAVPGSTEAFF	TGTGCCGTACCGGGGAGCACTGAAGCTTTCTTT
TRBV28	-	-	TRBJ2-2	CASSPGSGELFF	TGTGCCAGCAGCCCAGGGTCCGGGGAGCTGTTTTTT
TRBV11-2	-	TRBD2	TRBJ2-1	CASSLTSGRLDEQFF	TGTGCCAGCAGCTTAACTAGCGGGAGGCTGGATGAGCAGTTCTTC
TRBV5-4	-	-	TRBJ2-7	CASSLGVDRLEDF	TGTGCCAGCAGCCTGGGAGTTGACAGGCTCGAGGACTTC
TRBV10-2	-	-	TRBJ2-3	CASSYGSGADTQYF	TGCGCCAGCAGTTACGGGAGTGGAGCAGATACGCAGTATTTT
TRBV4-1	-	-	TRBJ1-6	CASSQEGTDTKNSPLHF	TGCGCCAGCAGCCAAGAGGGAACGGACACCAAGAATTCACCCCTCCACTTT
TRBV7-9	-	TRBD2	TRBJ2-3	CASSHTSGRPGTDTQYF	TGTGCCAGCAGCCATACTAGCGGGAGACCGGGCACAGATACGCAGTATTTT
TRBV25-1	-	TRBD1	TRBJ2-6	CASSSRDREAGANVLTF	TGTGCCAGCAGTTCCCGGGACAGGGAGGCTGGGGCCAACGTCCTGACTTTC
TRBV5-6	-	-	TRBJ2-7	CASSLDAQGRDEQYF	TGTGCCAGCAGCTTGGACGCGCAGGGGAGGGACGAGCAGTACTTC
TRBV6-5	-	TRBD1	TRBJ1-2	CASKRDRDYGYTF	TGTGCCAGCAAGAGGGACAGGGATTATGGCTACACCTTC
TRBV7-9	-	TRBD2	TRBJ2-1	CASSCLTSGRAADEQFF	TGTGCCAGCAGCTGTTTAACTAGCGGGAGGGCCGCGGATGAGCAGTTCTTC
TRBV28	-	-	TRBJ1-5	CASSFHARGYQPQHF	TGTGCCAGCAGTTTTCATGCCCGGGGGTATCAGCCCCAGCATTTT
TRBV10-2	-	TRBD2	TRBJ2-7	CASSGSGTSYEQYF	TGCGCCAGCAGTGGTAGCGGGACCTCCTACGAGCAGTACTTC
TRBV29-1	-	-	TRBJ1-1	CSALPQGPGTEAFF	TGCAGCGCCCTCCCACAGGGACCTGGCACTGAAGCTTTCTTT
TRBV7-9	-	-	TRBJ2-1	CASSLVTSRASSYNEQFF	TGTGCCAGCAGCTTAGTGACCTCCAGGGCAAGCTCCTACAATGAGCAGTTCTTC
TRBV5-5	-	-	TRBJ2-7	CASSEPLTGNYEQYF	TGTGCCAGCAGCGAACCACTTACAGGGAACTACGAGCAGTACTTC
TRBV7-6	-	TRBD1	TRBJ1-3	CASSSGQPNSGNTIYF	TGTGCCAGCAGCTCGGGACAGCCGAACTCTGGAAACACCATATATTTT
TRBV4-1	once	TRBD1	TRBJ2-2	CASSLTGGTGGEDGELFF	TGCGCCAGCAGCCTCACAGGCGGGACAGGGGGCGAGGACGGGGAGCTGTTTTTT
TRBV15	-	TRBD1	TRBJ2-5	CATSKTRDRATETQYF	TGTGCCACCAGCAAGACCCGGGACAGGGCTACGGAGACCCAGTACTTC
TRBV28	-	TRBD2	TRBJ2-7	CASSLSRGLADAYEQYF	TGTGCCAGCAGCCTTTCTCGCGGACTAGCGGACGCCTACGAGCAGTACTTC
TRBV27	-	TRBD2	TRBJ2-3	CASSRSGRFQDTQYF	TGTGCCAGCAGTCGGAGCGGGAGATTTCAAGATACGCAGTATTTT
TRBV29-1	-	TRBD1	TRBJ2-7	CRVPGQDYSYEQYF	TGCAGAGTCCCGGGACAGGATTATTCCTACGAGCAGTACTTC
TRBV29-1	-	-	TRBJ2-5	CSVAPFSGVETQYF	TGCAGCGTTGCTCCCTTTTCCGGGGTCGAGACCCAGTACTTC
TRBV7-3	-	TRBD2	TRBJ2-3	CASSNRTSGDSTDTQYF	TGTGCCAGCAGCAACCGGACTAGCGGGGATAGCACAGATACGCAGTATTTT
TRBV29-1	-	-	TRBJ2-7	CSVRGRQNYEQYF	TGCAGCGTCCGGGGGAGACAGAACTACGAGCAGTACTTC
TRBV27	-	-	TRBJ2-7	CASSLGQASSYEQYF	TGTGCCAGCAGTTTAGGGCAGGCCTCCTCCTACGAGCAGTACTTC
TRBV19	-	-	TRBJ1-5	CASSIAGAGQPQHF	TGTGCCAGTAGTATAGCAGGGGCTGGTCAGCCCCAGCATTTT
TRBV4-3	-	TRBD2	TRBJ2-1	CASSQDGRLAGGLGDEQFF	TGCGCCAGCAGCCAAGATGGACGACTAGCGGGAGGGCTTGGAGATGAGCAGTTCTTC
TRBV11-2	-	-	TRBJ2-7	CASSLEERGMRSYEQYF	TGTGCCAGCAGCTTAGAGGAGCGAGGTATGCGCTCCTACGAGCAGTACTTC
TRBV6-4	-	-	TRBJ1-1	CASRARTDTEAFF	TGTGCCAGCAGGGCACGGACAGACACTGAAGCTTTCTTT
TRBV11-2	few	-	TRBJ2-5	CASSPRPNTGSWTQYF	TGTGCCAGCAGCCCCCGTCCCAATACAGGGAGCTGGACCCAGTACTTC